One sample yielded the 17 T cell receptor beta chains listed below, sequenced in a study of T cell responses to AZD1222 COVID-19 vaccine. Some clones are missing from TCRdb's copy, which holds only in-frame ones; the method was immunoSEQ multiplex PCR. This sample has roughly 100,000 clones; around 92% occur once, and the top ten carry 45%. The sequencing used peripheral blood, collected on day 0 of AZD1222 vaccination. These receptors originate from an adult in good health.

The chain links TRBV29-1 to TRBJ1-3, with D perhaps TRBD1 (6 bases). CDR3 length: 12 residues. Trimming cost V 6 bases and J 4 bases, with 10 bases left between them. Germline V gives CDR1 SQVTM, CDR2 ANQGSEA. The DNA for the CDR3 is TGCAGCGTCGGGACATCCGGAAACACCATATATTTT. It is translated as CSVGTSGNTIYF.

The chain is built from TRBV7-8 and TRBJ1-5; the D is unclear. Germline V CDR1 and CDR2: SGHVS, FQNEAQ. With 5 bases removed from V and 3 bases from J, the gap between germline ends came to 5 bases. There are 12 residues in the CDR3. CDR3 bases: TGTGCCAGCAGCCAGTTCAATCAGCCCCAGCATTTT. It encodes CASSQFNQPQHF.

The gene calls are TRBV5-1 and TRBJ2-3; D remains ambiguous. The CDR3 is 15 amino acids. CDR1 SGHRS and CDR2 YFSETQ come from the germline V gene. V was trimmed by 0 bases and J by 0 bases, leaving 8 bases between them. The CDR3 DNA sequence: TGCGCCAGCAGCTTGGACCCGGCTAGCACAGATACGCAGTATTTT. Translation gives CASSLDPASTDTQYF. Supplemented by reference TRBV5-1 and TRBJ2-3, the full variable domain reads KAGVTQTPRYLIKTRGQQVTLSCSPISGHRSVSWYQQTPGQGLQFLFEYFSETQRNKGNFPGRFSGRQFSNSRSEMNVSTLELGDSALYLCASSLDPASTDTQYFGPGTRLTVL.

The gene calls are TRBV5-1 and TRBJ2-2; no clear D gene. This CDR3 spans 14 amino acids. V was shortened by 1 base and J by 7 bases, with 11 bases between the two germline ends. CDR1 is SGHRS and CDR2 is YFSETQ in the germline V gene. CDR3 residues: CASSLHTDGGELFF. CDR3 sequence (DNA): TGCGCCAGCAGCTTGCACACGGATGGCGGGGAGCTGTTTTTT.

This clone was seen a single time. This chain uses TRBV6-1 with TRBJ2-1; no firm D call. The V and J ends lost 2 bases and 13 bases respectively, with 15 bases between them. The V gene's germline CDR1 is MNHNS and CDR2 SASEGT. The CDR3 length is 13 residues. CDR3 protein: CASSESADLSQFF. The CDR3 DNA follows: TGTGCCAGCAGTGAATCGGCAGACCTTTCCCAGTTCTTC.

V usage is TRBV9 and J usage is TRBJ2-3, with 14 bases that match TRBD2. This CDR3 has 20 amino acids. Germline assignment: CDR1 SGDLS and CDR2 YYNGEE. The J segment lost 5 bases and the V segment lost 0 bases, leaving 14 bases of the junction unmatched. Here the CDR3 DNA reads TGTGCCAGCAGCGTAGAGATAGGTGGGACGGGGACTAGCGGGAGAGATACGCAGTATTTT. Translation gives CASSVEIGGTGTSGRDTQYF.

V is TRBV9 and J is TRBJ2-2, with D perhaps matching TRBD2 (5 bases). CDR3 size: 15 residues. V was clipped by 0 bases and J by 5 bases, with 11 bases between them. Germline V lookup: CDR1 SGDLS, CDR2 YYNGEE. The CDR3: CASSVEGRGTGELFF. The CDR3 nucleotides are TGTGCCAGCAGCGTAGAAGGGAGAGGGACCGGGGAGCTGTTTTTT.

The rearrangement links TRBV27 to TRBJ2-1; D uncertain. CDR1 is MNHEY, CDR2 SMNVEV, per germline (reference sequence). This CDR3 spans 16 amino acids. V was trimmed by 1 base and J by 0 bases, leaving 10 bases between them. The CDR3 DNA is TGTGCCAGCAGTTTATACACAGTGAGCTCCTACAATGAGCAGTTCTTC. Protein: CASSLYTVSSYNEQFF.

For the CDR3, the DNA is TGCGCCAGCAGCCAAGGACAGGGAACTAATGAAAAACTGTTTTTT. Translated, it gives CASSQGQGTNEKLFF. The genes are TRBV4-3 and TRBJ1-4, with TRBD1 matching 7 bases. Germline CDR1 reads LGHNA; CDR2 reads YSLEER. Trimming cost V 1 base and J 1 base; bases outside gene matches: 0. The CDR3 runs 15 residues.

The chain employs TRBV3-1 (or the pseudogene TRBV3-2) and TRBJ1-1; 7 bases match TRBD1. Germline V gives CDR1 LGHDT, CDR2 YNNKEL (reference sequence). This CDR3 spans 13 amino acids. V trimming: 4 bases; J trimming: 1 base; junction bases outside the gene matches: 0. The CDR3: CASSRQGNTEAFF. CDR3 DNA sequence: TGTGCCAGCAGCCGACAGGGGAACACTGAAGCTTTCTTT.

The rearrangement links TRBV5-1 to TRBJ1-1; no clear D. V gave up 3 bases and J gave up 3 bases, with 6 bases separating them. Per germline, CDR1 SGHRS and CDR2 YFSETQ. This CDR3 has 12 amino acids. This CDR3 is CASSSDYTEAFF. DNA for the CDR3: TGCGCCAGCAGCTCAGATTACACTGAAGCTTTCTTT.

This rearrangement joins TRBV11-1 to TRBJ2-2, with a tentative D call TRBD1 (5 bases). Germline V gives CDR1 SGHAT, CDR2 FQDESV (reference sequence). V was pared by 3 bases and J by 6 bases, with 14 bases between. This CDR3 spans 15 amino acids. This CDR3 reads CASSFRVMASGELFF. The CDR3 nucleotides read TGTGCCAGCAGCTTCAGGGTAATGGCGTCCGGGGAGCTGTTTTTT.

The chain combines TRBV3-1 (or the pseudogene TRBV3-2) with TRBJ1-2, with 8 nucleotides matching TRBD1. The V gene end was trimmed by 4 bases and the J gene end by 4 bases; junction bases not matched to a gene: 5. Germline V gene sequence: CDR1 LGHDT, CDR2 YNNKEL (reference sequence). The CDR3 is 14 amino acids. The CDR3 region is CASSRSDRGYGYTF. DNA of the CDR3: TGTGCCAGCAGCCGCAGCGACAGGGGCTATGGCTACACCTTC.

This rearrangement joins TRBV12-3 or TRBV12-4 to TRBJ1-2; unclear D gene. The CDR3 loop spans 13 amino acids. Between the trimmed V and J ends, which lost 6 bases and 4 bases, there was a span of 12 bases. CDR3 loop: CASSRAGVYGYTF. CDR3 nucleotides: TGTGCCAGCAGCCGGGCCGGCGTCTATGGCTACACCTTC.

This CDR3 is CASSYSPGLAGDEQFF. The CDR3, as DNA: TGTGCCAGCAGTTACTCTCCGGGACTAGCGGGAGATGAGCAGTTCTTC. This sequence joins TRBV6-5 and TRBJ2-1; TRBD2 aligns across 14 bases. The CDR3 length is 16 residues. Trimming cost V 0 bases and J 8 bases; bases outside gene matches: 3. The germline CDR1 and CDR2 sequences are MNHEY and SVGAGI.

V usage is TRBV9 and J usage is TRBJ2-3, with D unclear. CDR3 size: 14 residues. The V end lost 4 bases, the J end lost 6 bases, and 15 bases lay between the germline ends. Per germline, CDR1 SGDLS and CDR2 YYNGEE. The CDR3 is CASSPRRWADTQYF. The CDR3 nucleotides read TGTGCCAGCAGCCCCCGTAGATGGGCGGATACGCAGTATTTT.

This chain links TRBV7-8 with TRBJ1-1; possibly TRBD1 for D (5 bases). Germline loops: CDR1 SGHVS, CDR2 FQNEAQ. The CDR3 runs 15 residues. V lost 4 bases to trimming and J lost 0 bases, with 12 bases between them. CDR3: CASSWGRSMNTEAFF. The CDR3 DNA follows: TGTGCCAGCAGCTGGGGACGCTCTATGAACACTGAAGCTTTCTTT.